The 23 T cell receptor beta chains below were found in one sample sequenced in a study of identical twins. TCRdb independently ran MiXCR on the 5' RACE reads; one entry per CDR3 protein. The profile shows hundreds of thousands of distinct CDR3 sequences, 20% to 25% of them singletons. These sequences were also reported in another study, on yellow fever vaccine responses in identical twins.

Sequencing input: CD4+ T cells sorted from blood. Receptor source: a woman aged 18-29 years in good health.

The chain uses TRBV29-1 and TRBJ2-2; 10 nucleotides match TRBD1. In germline, CDR1 is SQVTM, CDR2 ANQGSEA. There are 15 residues in the CDR3. V shed 8 bases, J shed 6 bases, and the junction held 12 bases outside the gene matches. The CDR3 spells CSYRTRQGASGELFF. Written as DNA, the CDR3 is TGCAGCTACAGAACTAGACAGGGGGCTTCCGGGGAGCTGTTTTTT.

This clonotype turned up a few times. The V gene is TRBV5-1, the J gene TRBJ2-3, with 13 bases lining up with TRBD2. CDR3 length equals 16 residues. Per the germline V gene, CDR1 is SGHRS and CDR2 is YFSETQ. J gave up 3 bases and V 5 bases, and 6 bases lay outside the gene matches. The CDR3 bases are TGCGCCAGCAGATCGGGACTAGCGGGGAGGACAGATACGCAGTATTTT. It translates to CASRSGLAGRTDTQYF.

This clonotype was seen just once. The chain has TRBV7-2 and TRBJ2-3; possibly TRBD2 for D (6 bases). This CDR3 region has 14 residues. V was clipped by 4 bases and J by 13 bases, with 21 bases between them. Germline V lookup: CDR1 SGHTA, CDR2 FQGNSA. CDR3 sequence reads: CASSSEGQAKREYF. DNA of the CDR3: TGTGCCAGCAGCTCGGAGGGGCAGGCCAAGAGGGAGTATTTT.

This clonotype was seen a few times. V usage is TRBV3-1 and J usage is TRBJ2-1; 11 nucleotides line up with TRBD1. CDR1 and CDR2 from the germline V gene are LGHDT and YNNKEL (reference sequence). The CDR3 has 16 amino acids. The V gene end was trimmed by 3 bases and the J gene end by 8 bases; junction bases not matched to a gene: 9. CDR3 in DNA: TGTGCCAGCAGCCAGCACCCGGGGACAGGGGGGGATGAGCAGTTCTTC. Amino acids: CASSQHPGTGGDEQFF.

J is TRBJ1-1 and V is TRBV6-5; 10 positions match TRBD1. The junction had 4 bases not matched to a gene; V was cut back by 6 bases and J by 6 bases. CDR1 MNHEY and CDR2 SVGAGI come from the germline V gene. The CDR3 is 13 amino acids. CDR3 loop: CASSYGTGAEAFF. CDR3 in DNA: TGTGCCAGCAGCTATGGGACAGGGGCTGAAGCTTTCTTT.

This chain connects TRBV12-3 or TRBV12-4 to TRBJ2-2; 12 nucleotides line up with TRBD1. After removal of 4 bases from V and 4 bases from J, the junction contained 1 base not matched to a gene. This CDR3 has 15 amino acids. In DNA, the CDR3 is TGTGCCAGCAGTTGGGACAGGGGGCGCACCGGGGAGCTGTTTTTT. This translates into CASSWDRGRTGELFF.

The rearrangement links TRBV15 to TRBJ1-3, with D hard to call. The length of the CDR3 is 13 residues. CDR1 and CDR2 (germline): LNHNV, YYDKDF (reference sequence). Trimming took 8 bases from V and 0 from J, leaving 8 bases between them. The CDR3 here is CATRWASGNTIYF. The CDR3 DNA sequence: TGTGCCACCCGATGGGCCTCTGGAAACACCATATATTTT.

The chain recombines TRBV10-3 with TRBJ2-7; 8 bases agree with TRBD2. The CDR3 extends over 14 amino acids. The V and J ends lost 5 bases and 5 bases, in that order; junction bases with no gene match: 8. The germline V gene has CDR1 ENHRY and CDR2 SYGVKD. DNA for the CDR3: TGTGCCATCAGTCCGGGACTAGGAAGGAACGAGCAGTACTTC. This gives the protein CAISPGLGRNEQYF.

The chain recombines TRBV29-1 with TRBJ2-1; a weak D match, TRBD2 (6 bases). In germline, CDR1 is SQVTM, CDR2 ANQGSEA. V shed 1 base and J shed 8 bases, with 9 bases lying between them. This CDR3 region has 12 residues. CDR3 protein: CSVEAQRDEQFF. Here the CDR3 DNA reads TGCAGCGTTGAAGCTCAGCGGGATGAGCAGTTCTTC.

This clonotype was seen only a few times. The chain combines TRBV6-1 with TRBJ1-2; 10 bases match TRBD1. The CDR3 totals 15 residues. The trim removed 6 bases at V and 5 bases at J, leaving 9 bases unmatched. Germline V gene sequence: CDR1 MNHNS, CDR2 SASEGT. The CDR3 DNA sequence: TGTGCCAGCAGGAAACTTGGACAGGGGGTTTATGGCTACACCTTC. Its protein is CASRKLGQGVYGYTF.

At least ten counts were recorded for this clonotype. The chain combines TRBV12-3 or TRBV12-4 with TRBJ1-1, with 7 bases aligning to TRBD1. Trimming took 10 bases from V and 0 from J; bases not matched to a gene: 8. This CDR3 comprises 14 residues. CDR3 nucleotides: TGTGCCACCGGGGGGGGACAGATGAACACTGAAGCTTTCTTT. Residues: CATGGGQMNTEAFF.

This chain links TRBV9 with TRBJ2-1, with 11 bases aligning to TRBD2. The germline V gene has CDR1 SGDLS and CDR2 YYNGEE. V lost 1 base to trimming and J lost 4 bases; unmatched junction nucleotides: 4. The CDR3 totals 16 residues. The CDR3 loop reads CASSVSSGGSYNEQFF. CDR3 bases: TGTGCCAGCAGCGTATCTAGCGGGGGGTCTTACAATGAGCAGTTCTTC.

This chain uses TRBV4-1 with TRBJ1-2, with D possibly TRBD1 on 6 matching bases. V lost 0 bases to trimming and J lost 4 bases, with 18 bases between them. Germline V gene sequence: CDR1 MGHRA, CDR2 YSYEKL. The CDR3 is made up of 17 amino acids. The CDR3 protein is CASSQEGRGSSPYGYTF. The CDR3 nucleotides are TGCGCCAGCAGCCAAGAAGGCAGGGGCAGCTCTCCCTATGGCTACACCTTC.

The sample holds a few counts of this clonotype. V gene TRBV20-1 combines with J gene TRBJ2-5, with 12 bases fitting TRBD1. The J segment lost 5 bases and the V segment lost 1 base, leaving 5 bases of the junction unmatched. The V gene's germline CDR1 is DFQATT and CDR2 SNEGSKA (reference sequence). The CDR3 runs 15 residues. The CDR3 coding sequence is TGCAGTGCTAGAGTTGGGACAGGGGGCAGGGAGACCCAGTACTTC. Protein sequence: CSARVGTGGRETQYF.

This clonotype has just a few counts. The rearrangement joins TRBV5-6 to TRBJ1-1; D call uncertain. CDR3 length equals 15 residues. The germline V gene encodes CDR1 SGHDT and CDR2 YYEEEE. The ends were cut back, 4 bases at V and 1 base at J, with 14 bases in the middle. The CDR3 loop is CASSGKPNPNTEAFF. Here the CDR3 DNA reads TGTGCCAGCAGCGGAAAGCCAAATCCGAACACTGAAGCTTTCTTT.

The chain combines TRBV6-1 with TRBJ2-7; TRBD2 matches at 9 bases. The CDR3 covers 15 residues. Trimming cost V 6 bases and J 0 bases; bases outside gene matches: 6. Germline lookup yields CDR1 MNHNS and CDR2 SASEGT. CDR3 sequence (DNA): TGTGCCAGCAGACGACTAGCGGAGGCCTCCTACGAGCAGTACTTC. It codes for CASRRLAEASYEQYF.

The chain links TRBV12-3 or TRBV12-4 to TRBJ1-3; no definite D call. V lost 7 bases and J 4 bases, leaving 11 bases between the germline ends. The CDR3 has 13 residues. The CDR3 spells CASNSENGNTIYF. CDR3 in DNA: TGTGCCAGCAACTCGGAGAACGGAAACACCATATATTTT.

The chain joins TRBV5-1 to TRBJ2-6; the match to TRBD2 covers 7 bases. Trimming cost V 5 bases and J 2 bases; bases outside gene matches: 1. Per germline, CDR1 SGHRS and CDR2 YFSETQ. CDR3 length equals 14 residues. As DNA, the CDR3 is TGCGCCAGCAGTGCGGGGGCTGGGGCCAACGTCCTGACTTTC. Encoded protein: CASSAGAGANVLTF.

The chain is built from TRBV6-2 or TRBV6-3 and TRBJ2-2, with D perhaps matching TRBD1 or TRBD2 (5 bases each). This CDR3 spans 15 amino acids. The V gene's germline CDR1 is MNHEY and CDR2 SVGEGT. V lost 0 bases and J 4 bases, leaving 9 bases between the germline ends. CDR3 region: CASSYSGDATGELFF. The CDR3, as DNA: TGTGCCAGCAGTTACTCGGGGGATGCCACCGGGGAGCTGTTTTTT.

The chain uses TRBV11-2 and TRBJ2-7; D possibly matches TRBD1 or TRBD2 (5 bases each). CDR1 SGHAT and CDR2 FQNNGV come from the germline V gene. CDR3 length: 16 amino acids. V dropped 4 bases and J dropped 1 base, with 17 bases sitting between them. CDR3 sequence: CASSSYRDRGSYEQYF. The CDR3 DNA follows: TGTGCCAGCAGCTCATACCGGGACCGAGGATCCTACGAGCAGTACTTC. The whole variable domain, remainder taken from reference TRBV11-2 and TRBJ2-7, is EAGVAQSPRYKIIEKRQSVAFWCNPISGHATLYWYQQILGQGPKLLIQFQNNGVVDDSQLPKDRFSAERLKGVDSTLKIQPAKLEDSAVYLCASSSYRDRGSYEQYFGPGTRLTVT.

J is TRBJ2-7 and V is TRBV12-3 or TRBV12-4, with TRBD1 matching over 8 bases. After removal of 4 bases from V and 4 bases from J, the junction contained 9 bases not matched to a gene. This CDR3 has 15 residues. In nucleotides, the CDR3 is TGTGCCAGCAGTTCGTCCGGGACAGGAGCTTACGAGCAGTACTTC. Amino acids: CASSSSGTGAYEQYF.

Remarks on this clonotype: Its ends do not fully match the called genes, so a read error is possible. The V gene is TRBV7-2, the J gene TRBJ2-7; D remains unclear. CDR3 length: 12 amino acids. Germline loops: CDR1 SGHTA, CDR2 FQGNSA. The CDR3 DNA reads as TGTGCCAGCAGCTCCCTCGGAAGCTCCTATAGCTTC. Translated, it gives CASSSLGSSYSF.

V is TRBV5-1 and J is TRBJ2-3, with 8 nucleotides matching TRBD2. CDR1 SGHRS and CDR2 YFSETQ come from the germline V gene. The junction had 6 bases not matched to a gene; V was cut back by 0 bases and J by 3 bases. The CDR3 runs 16 residues. The CDR3 coding sequence is TGCGCCAGCAGCTTGGGTGGAGCGGGAGTAACAGATACGCAGTATTTT. Protein product: CASSLGGAGVTDTQYF.